The TCR beta chain under discussion was sequenced for a study of cytomegalovirus exposure and HLA in healthy donors (dated by TCRdb to 2016 to 2017). Study-wide context: A later analysis indicated that the 120 validation repertoires were generated on the platform also employed for the 650 to 850 repertoires of the first cohort. In addition to the first cohort of roughly 670 subjects, a separate validation cohort of 120 different subjects was used. The study aimed to test whether signatures of past pathogen exposure could be identified by cataloging public T cell receptors. The study combined high-throughput TCR immunosequencing, statistical association of individual TCRs with disease status, and machine learning to predict cytomegalovirus infection status. The study at large found these results: The classifier was reported to diagnose cytomegalovirus status with high specificity and sensitivity in both the original and validation cohorts. The authors suggested that the approach could potentially be extended to other disease states and immunological phenotypes. A later analysis lacked HLA typing for the validation cohort, so it scored co-occurrence in that cohort across all 120 or so repertoires. Most TCR sequences were seen in very few donors, while some public TCRs were found in many individuals. In vitro tests confirmed that a few of the cytomegalovirus-associated TCR beta chains recognize cytomegalovirus antigens. A later analysis found that TCRs clustered in the first cohort also tended to co-occur in the 120 validation repertoires, with more than 90% of cluster scores above 0. A total of 150 to 200 TCR beta chains were listed by the study as associated with cytomegalovirus.

In the case of this clone: Which antigen it targets is not known. No clone much larger than this one lies a single base away; base qualities are absent.

The donors were included in the validation cohort of 100 to 150 subjects, a group kept apart from the approximately 650-subject first cohort. The CDR3 contains 13 residues, cysteine and phenylalanine counted. The DNA shown is the 39-base CDR3, in frame from base 1. V and J are truncated by 4 bases and 7 bases respectively, leaving an intervening sequence of 13 bases. In the germline V gene, CDR1 corresponds to SGHDN and CDR2 to FVKESK. The method was the immunoSEQ multiplex PCR assay. Under the source paper's analysis protocol: A statistical classification framework was built for diagnosing cytomegalovirus status from the catalog of TCR beta chain sequences. TCRdb took this table from immuneACCESS and kept in-frame rearrangements with V and J called. Such tables lack part of the clones; where checked against another copy, unresolved V genes explain under half of the gap, and the rest is unexplained. V and J calls and clone size are copied from that table; D and trimming were computed from the DNA. For this sample the table gives fewer than 200,000 clones, of which 86% were detected only once. 5.5% to 6% of the sample is taken by the ten largest.

The sequenced sample was PBMCs. The TCR originated in a woman aged 25 to 39 in good health and CMV-seronegative. The chain uses TRBV14 and TRBJ1-2; possibly the D gene is TRBD1, per 6 matching bases. The DNA reads TGTGCCAGCAGCCGCCGGGACATTATTGGCTACACCTTC. It translates to CASSRRDIIGYTF.